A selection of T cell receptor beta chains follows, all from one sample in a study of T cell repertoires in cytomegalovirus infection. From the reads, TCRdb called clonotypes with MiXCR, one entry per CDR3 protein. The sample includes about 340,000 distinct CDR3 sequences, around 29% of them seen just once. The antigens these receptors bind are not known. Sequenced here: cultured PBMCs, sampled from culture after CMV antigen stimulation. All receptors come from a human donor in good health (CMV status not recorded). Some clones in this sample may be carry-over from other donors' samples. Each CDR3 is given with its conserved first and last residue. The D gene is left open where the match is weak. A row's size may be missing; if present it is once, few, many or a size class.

TGTGCCAGCAGGGAGGGAGGGAGGCCCCATGGCTACACCTTC	CASREGGRPHGYTF	14	.	TRBJ1-2	.	TRBV6-5
TGTGCCAGCAGCTTAGGGGTTCAAGGCACAGATACGCAGTATTTT	CASSLGVQGTDTQYF	15	.	TRBJ2-3	.	TRBV7-8
TGTGCCAGCAGCCGTGGACAGGGAAGAACCGGGGAGCTGTTTTTT	CASSRGQGRTGELFF	15	.	TRBJ2-2	TRBD1	TRBV11-1
TGTGCCAGCAGTTTTACAGGGGTAGAGACCCAGTACTTC	CASSFTGVETQYF	13	few	TRBJ2-5	TRBD1	TRBV28
TGTGCCAGCAGCGTCCCCGGACACCTCACTGAAGCTTTCTTT	CASSVPGHLTEAFF	14	.	TRBJ1-1	.	TRBV7-9
TGTGCCAGCAGCCGACGAGCCCAGTATGCGAGGGATGAGCAGTTCTTC	CASSRRAQYARDEQFF	16	once	TRBJ2-1	.	TRBV7-6
TGTGCCAGCTCACCCCCACAGCATCACTCTGGAAACACCATATATTTT	CASSPPQHHSGNTIYF	16	once	TRBJ1-3	.	TRBV18
TGTGCCACCAGCAGAGATAAGGCGGAGACCCAGTACTTC	CATSRDKAETQYF	13	.	TRBJ2-5	.	TRBV15
TGTGCCAGTAGTACGCAGGGCTCTATCAATGAGCAGTTCTTC	CASSTQGSINEQFF	14	.	TRBJ2-1	.	TRBV19
TGTGCCAGCAGTTCTTTTGGAGATGAGCAGTTCTTC	CASSSFGDEQFF	12	few	TRBJ2-1	.	TRBV12-3/TRBV12-4
TGCAGTGCTAGAGGGACAGGAGGCTACACCTTC	CSARGTGGYTF	11	.	TRBJ1-2	TRBD1	TRBV20-1
TGTGCCAGCAGCTCCATGGGGGAGACCCAGTACTTC	CASSSMGETQYF	12	.	TRBJ2-5	.	TRBV12-3/TRBV12-4
TGTGCCAGTAGTCCGAAACTAGCGGGGGGGCCTAGGGATGAGCAGTTCTTC	CASSPKLAGGPRDEQFF	17	.	TRBJ2-1	TRBD2	TRBV19
TGTGCCAGCAGCTTGACTCAGGGAGTTAGCACAGATACGCAGTATTTT	CASSLTQGVSTDTQYF	16	few	TRBJ2-3	.	TRBV5-5
TGTGCCAGCAGCCAAGATCTCGAGGGGGGCCGACGAGGTGAGCAGTTCTTC	CASSQDLEGGRRGEQFF	17	few	TRBJ2-1	.	TRBV14
TGTGCCAGCAGCTTAGGGACTAGCGGGAGTAGGCACGAGCAGTACTTC	CASSLGTSGSRHEQYF	16	few	TRBJ2-7	TRBD2	TRBV7-6
TGTGCCACCAGCCGAGACCAAGAGACCCAGTACTTC	CATSRDQETQYF	12	.	TRBJ2-5	.	TRBV24-1
TGTGCCAGCAGCTTCACGGACAGGCCGCCCTACAATGAGCAGTTCTTC	CASSFTDRPPYNEQFF	16	.	TRBJ2-1	TRBD1	TRBV7-3
TGTGCCAGCAGTTCGTCGACTATACAAGAGACCCAGTACTTC	CASSSSTIQETQYF	14	many	TRBJ2-5	.	TRBV6-2/TRBV6-3
TGTGCCACCGCGGACCCATTGGGTGGCTACACCTTC	CATADPLGGYTF	12	.	TRBJ1-2	.	TRBV28
TGTGCCAGCACGCACCGGGACAGGGCTAATGAAAAACTGTTTTTT	CASTHRDRANEKLFF	15	.	TRBJ1-4	TRBD1	TRBV6-6
TGTGCCAGCAGCCTATGGACAGGGGTCGGCTACACCTTC	CASSLWTGVGYTF	13	.	TRBJ1-2	TRBD1	TRBV5-4
TGTGCCGGATCCCGGGACAGTAATTCACCCCTCCACTTT	CAGSRDSNSPLHF	13	.	TRBJ1-6	TRBD1	TRBV19
TGTGCCAGCAGCTTTATCAGTGGGAAGACCTACGAGCAGTACTTC	CASSFISGKTYEQYF	15	few	TRBJ2-7	.	TRBV11-2
TGTGCCAGCAGAGAAACAGGGCCTCAAGAGACCCAGTACTTC	CASRETGPQETQYF	14	few	TRBJ2-5	.	TRBV12-3/TRBV12-4
TGCAGCGTTGAACCCCAGGGGGTTGGCACTGAAGCTTTCTTT	CSVEPQGVGTEAFF	14	.	TRBJ1-1	TRBD1	TRBV29-1
TGTGCCAGCAGTTTAGCACTGGAAAAACTGTTTTTT	CASSLALEKLFF	12	few	TRBJ1-4	.	TRBV12-3/TRBV12-4
TGTGCCAGCAGGGGGGAGATGGGTACGCAGTATTTT	CASRGEMGTQYF	12	few	TRBJ2-3	.	TRBV7-2
TGTGCCAGCAAGTGGCGGGAGGTTGGGTATGAGCAGTTCTTC	CASKWREVGYEQFF	14	.	TRBJ2-1	TRBD2	TRBV2
TGCAGTACGATACGGCAGGGCAACTATGGCTACACCTTC	CSTIRQGNYGYTF	13	.	TRBJ1-2	.	TRBV20-1
TGTGCCAGCACGGGGGGGAGCTCCTATAATTCACCCCTCCACTTT	CASTGGSSYNSPLHF	15	.	TRBJ1-6	.	TRBV6-6
TGCAGTGCTAGAGATGTCCACCAGATATCCCCTGCAGCCTACAATGAGCAGTTCTTC	CSARDVHQISPAAYNEQFF	19	.	TRBJ2-1	.	TRBV20-1
TGTGCCAGCAGCCAAGATATATCGGGGGGGTACACAGATACGCAGTATTTT	CASSQDISGGYTDTQYF	17	.	TRBJ2-3	TRBD2	TRBV4-2
TGTGCCAGCAGTCGCTTCTTACTAGCGGGAGAAAACAATGAGCAGTTCTTC	CASSRFLLAGENNEQFF	17	few	TRBJ2-1	TRBD2	TRBV28
TGTGCCAGCCCCGAAGGGGGTGGTCGGTACACCGGGGAGCTGTTTTTT	CASPEGGGRYTGELFF	16	.	TRBJ2-2	.	TRBV6-1
TGTGCCACCGCCGGGGACTACAATGAGCAGTTCTTC	CATAGDYNEQFF	12	few	TRBJ2-1	.	TRBV27
TGTGCCAGCAGCCGTCGCACGTACAATGAGCAGTTCTTC	CASSRRTYNEQFF	13	.	TRBJ2-1	.	TRBV11-2
TGTGCCAGCAGCTTTGGTTTTTCTGGAAACACCATATATTTT	CASSFGFSGNTIYF	14	few	TRBJ1-3	.	TRBV7-2
TGTGCCAGCAGTTCGCGAATCGGGACAGCGGGATGGGGGGCTGAAGCTTTCTTT	CASSSRIGTAGWGAEAFF	18	many	TRBJ1-1	TRBD1	TRBV6-1
TGTGCCAGCAGTTACCTGGGCGAGCAGTACTTC	CASSYLGEQYF	11	.	TRBJ2-7	.	TRBV6-6
TGTGCCAGCAGCCCCCTAAAGGCCCTCACAGATACGCAGTATTTT	CASSPLKALTDTQYF	15	few	TRBJ2-3	.	TRBV7-9
TGTGCCAGCAGCTGGAAGGCGAGGCAGTTCTTC	CASSWKARQFF	11	few	TRBJ2-1	.	TRBV7-2
TGTGCCAGCAGCTCGGGGACTAGCGGGAGGGCCGATGAGCAGTTCTTC	CASSSGTSGRADEQFF	16	many	TRBJ2-1	TRBD2	TRBV5-5
TGTGCCAGCAGTTTATTACAGAATAGCAATGAGCAGTTCTTC	CASSLLQNSNEQFF	14	few	TRBJ2-1	.	TRBV28
TGTGCCAGCGGTGGACAGACTGGTGAGCAGTTCTTC	CASGGQTGEQFF	12	.	TRBJ2-1	.	TRBV28
TGTGCCAGCAGTCTCGGCGGGAGTACAGAGACCCAGTACTTC	CASSLGGSTETQYF	14	.	TRBJ2-5	TRBD2	TRBV28
TGTGCCAGCAGTTCCCAGGGGGGGATCGTCACTGAAGCTTTCTTT	CASSSQGGIVTEAFF	15	few	TRBJ1-1	TRBD1	TRBV7-9
TGTGCCAGCAGGAGGGAGAAATTGAACTATGGCTACACCTTC	CASRREKLNYGYTF	14	few	TRBJ1-2	.	TRBV6-6
TGTGCCAGCAGCTTAGGGCAGGGGGAAGGGCAGCCCCAGCATTTT	CASSLGQGEGQPQHF	15	few	TRBJ1-5	TRBD1	TRBV7-8
TGTGCCAGTAGTACCCGGGACAGTGCTAACTATGGCTACACCTTC	CASSTRDSANYGYTF	15	few	TRBJ1-2	TRBD1	TRBV19
TGCGCCAGCAGCTTGGCTGGCAGGGGGCTCGATGAGCAGTTCTTC	CASSLAGRGLDEQFF	15	.	TRBJ2-1	TRBD1	TRBV5-1